This T cell receptor (beta chain) was profiled in a study of T cells in Graves' hyperthyroidism and ophthalmopathy. V lost 2 bases and J 5 bases, leaving 15 bases between the germline ends. This CDR3 has 15 residues. This clonotype was recorded many times. The authors took PBMCs from 10 ml fresh peripheral blood. The CDR3 regions of TCR beta were amplified from RNA transcripts. The TCR CDR3 was amplified in a first-round RT-PCR using the HTBI primer set. TCRdb reanalysed the multiplex PCR reads using MiXCR and keeps one entry per CDR3 protein. This sample has 270,000 or so distinct CDR3 sequences, with 20% to 25% found just once.

The chain carries TRBV12-3 or TRBV12-4 and TRBJ2-5; D is uncertain. Input material: blood. The clonotype was recovered from a man between 40 and 49 years old with Graves' hyperthyroidism that later progressed to Graves' ophthalmopathy. CDR3 in DNA: TGTGCCAGCAGTTTAAGGGCAGACCGCCGGGAGACCCAGTACTTC. Translating gives CASSLRADRRETQYF.